This T cell receptor beta chain appears in the sequencing data of a study of technical replicates of blood from a handful of donors. Profiled with immunoSEQ multiplex PCR; TCRdb holds only in-frame clones, not every one. This sample has approximately 92,000 clones, with 95% found just once. V lost 2 bases to trimming and J lost 6 bases, with 14 bases between them. This CDR3 has 15 amino acids. Germline V gene sequence: CDR1 SGHVS, CDR2 FNYEAQ. The specimen was T cells isolated from PBMCs. The chain has TRBV7-6 and TRBJ1-5, with no clear D. This TCR was sampled from a human donor in good health. CDR3 nucleotides: TGTGCCAGCAGCTTAATACCCCAGGCAAGTCAGCCCCAGCATTTT. Encoded protein: CASSLIPQASQPQHF.